This T cell receptor (beta chain) was recovered during a study of shared clonotypes between healthy human individuals. Deep level was the assay's run setting. TCRdb's table, derived via immunoSEQ multiplex PCR, lists solely in-frame clones and lacks some. The sample holds 900,000 to 1,200,000 clones, about 84% seen once. V lost 0 bases, J lost 5 bases, and 14 bases lay in between. The CDR3 runs 15 residues. Per the germline V gene, CDR1 is SGHRS and CDR2 is YFSETQ. Overall study findings and caveats: The study found approximately 5% of naive CD4 clonotypes shared across four donors. Measured sharing among donors was expected to vary with sequencing depth.

Worth noting for this clone: Its antigen remains unidentified.

This clonotype originated in a man in his late teens or twenties in good health. Some clones in this sample may be carry-over from other donors' samples. V and J are TRBV5-1 and TRBJ2-5, with D possibly TRBD2 on 5 matching bases. What was sequenced was memory CD4+ T cells from PBMCs. As to subset: CD45RA-negative fraction. This CDR3 reads CASSLVPGERETQYF. The CDR3 DNA sequence: TGCGCCAGCAGCTTGGTCCCCGGGGAACGGGAGACCCAGTACTTC.